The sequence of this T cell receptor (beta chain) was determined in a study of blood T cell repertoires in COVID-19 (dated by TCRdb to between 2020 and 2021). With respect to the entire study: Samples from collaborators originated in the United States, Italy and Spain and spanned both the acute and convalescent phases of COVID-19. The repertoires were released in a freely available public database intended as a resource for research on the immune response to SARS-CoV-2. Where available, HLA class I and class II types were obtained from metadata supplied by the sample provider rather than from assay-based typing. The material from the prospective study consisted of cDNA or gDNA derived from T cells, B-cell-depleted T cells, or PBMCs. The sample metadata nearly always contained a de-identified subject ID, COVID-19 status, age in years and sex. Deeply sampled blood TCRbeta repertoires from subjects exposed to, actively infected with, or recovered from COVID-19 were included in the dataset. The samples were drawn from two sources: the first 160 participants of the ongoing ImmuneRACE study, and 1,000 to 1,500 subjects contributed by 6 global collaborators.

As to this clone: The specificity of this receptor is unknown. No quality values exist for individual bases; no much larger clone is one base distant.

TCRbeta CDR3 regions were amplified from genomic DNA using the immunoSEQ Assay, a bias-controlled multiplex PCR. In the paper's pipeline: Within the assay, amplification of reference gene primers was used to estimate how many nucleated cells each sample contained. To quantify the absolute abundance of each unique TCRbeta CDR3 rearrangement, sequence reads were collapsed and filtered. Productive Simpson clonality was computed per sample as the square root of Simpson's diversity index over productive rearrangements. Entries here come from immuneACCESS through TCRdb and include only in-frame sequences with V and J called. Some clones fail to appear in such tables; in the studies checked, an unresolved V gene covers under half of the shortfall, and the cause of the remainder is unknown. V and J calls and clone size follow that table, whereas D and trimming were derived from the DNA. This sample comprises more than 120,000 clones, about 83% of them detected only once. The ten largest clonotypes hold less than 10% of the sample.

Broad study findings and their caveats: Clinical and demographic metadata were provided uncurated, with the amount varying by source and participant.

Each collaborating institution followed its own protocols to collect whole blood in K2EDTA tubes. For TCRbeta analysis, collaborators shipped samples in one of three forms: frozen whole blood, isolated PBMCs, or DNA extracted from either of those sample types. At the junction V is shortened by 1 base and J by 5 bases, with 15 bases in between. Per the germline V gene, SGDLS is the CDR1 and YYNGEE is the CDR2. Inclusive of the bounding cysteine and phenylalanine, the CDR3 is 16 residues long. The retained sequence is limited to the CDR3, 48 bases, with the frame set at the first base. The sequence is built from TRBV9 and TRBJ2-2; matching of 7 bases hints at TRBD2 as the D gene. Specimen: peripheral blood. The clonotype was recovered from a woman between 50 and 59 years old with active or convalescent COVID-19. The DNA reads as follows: TGTGCCAGCAGCGTATCCCGGGGGGCCGGGACCGGGGAGCTGTTTTTT. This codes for CASSVSRGAGTGELFF.